The T cell receptor (beta chain) under discussion was sequenced for a study of cytomegalovirus exposure and HLA in healthy donors. The CDR3 runs 15 residues. CDR1 and CDR2 from the germline V gene are SGDLS and YYNGEE. With 3 bases clipped from V and 0 bases from J, the junction kept 5 bases outside the gene matches. The PCR ran on 60 Vbeta and 13 Jbeta primers. The table came from immunoSEQ multiplex PCR; TCRdb's copy has only in-frame clones and leaves some out. The sample lists around 92,000 clones; about 83% were seen once. This clone was seen more than once but under ten times. The TCR comes from a man in his sixties in good health and CMV-seropositive. Specimen: PBMCs. This chain joins TRBV9 and TRBJ1-2; TRBD1 agrees at 7 bases. The CDR3 loop is CASSARQGTNYGYTF. CDR3 nucleotides: TGTGCCAGCAGCGCAAGACAGGGAACTAACTATGGCTACACCTTC.